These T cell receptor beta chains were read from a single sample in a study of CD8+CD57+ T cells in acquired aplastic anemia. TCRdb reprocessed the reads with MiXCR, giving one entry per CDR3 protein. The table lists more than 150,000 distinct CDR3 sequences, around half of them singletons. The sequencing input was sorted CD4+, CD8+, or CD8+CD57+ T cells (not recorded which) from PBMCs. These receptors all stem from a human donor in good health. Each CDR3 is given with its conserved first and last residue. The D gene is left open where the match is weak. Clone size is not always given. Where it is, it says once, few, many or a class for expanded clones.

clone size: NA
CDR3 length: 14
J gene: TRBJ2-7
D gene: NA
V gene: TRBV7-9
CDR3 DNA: TGTGCCAGCAGCTTAGTTGGAGTGTACTACGAGCAGTACTTC
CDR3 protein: CASSLVGVYYEQYF

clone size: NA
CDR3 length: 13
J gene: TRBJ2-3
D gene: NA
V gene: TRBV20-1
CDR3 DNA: TGCAGTGCTCGCGGGGAAAGCACAGATACGCAGTATTTT
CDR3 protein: CSARGESTDTQYF

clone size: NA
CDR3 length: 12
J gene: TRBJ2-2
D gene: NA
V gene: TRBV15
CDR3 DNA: TGTGCCACCAGCTCGTACTTAGGGGAGCTGTTTTTT
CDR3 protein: CATSSYLGELFF

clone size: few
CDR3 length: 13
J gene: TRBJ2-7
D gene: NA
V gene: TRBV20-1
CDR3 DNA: TGCAGTGCTAGAGATACCCTAACCTACGAGCAGTACTTC
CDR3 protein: CSARDTLTYEQYF

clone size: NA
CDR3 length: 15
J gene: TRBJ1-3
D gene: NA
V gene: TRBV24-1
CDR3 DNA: TGTGCCACCAGTGATCCCGTTGGGGCTGGAAACACCATATATTTT
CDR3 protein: CATSDPVGAGNTIYF

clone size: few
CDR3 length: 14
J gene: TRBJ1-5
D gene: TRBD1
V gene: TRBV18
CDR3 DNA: TGTGCCAGCTCACCTGGGACAGGGGGTCAGCCCCAGCATTTT
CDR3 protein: CASSPGTGGQPQHF

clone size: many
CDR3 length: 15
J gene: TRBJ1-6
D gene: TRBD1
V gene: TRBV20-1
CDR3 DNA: TGCAGTGCTAGGCCTCCGGGACAGTCAAATTCACCCCTCCACTTT
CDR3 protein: CSARPPGQSNSPLHF

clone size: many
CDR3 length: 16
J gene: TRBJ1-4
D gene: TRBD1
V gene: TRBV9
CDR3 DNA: TGTGCCAGCAGCGATTCGGCGGGACAGATGAATGAAAAACTGTTTTTT
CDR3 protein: CASSDSAGQMNEKLFF

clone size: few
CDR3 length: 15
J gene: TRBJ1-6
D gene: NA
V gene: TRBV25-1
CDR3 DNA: TGTGCCAGCAGTGACTTAGTGGGATCCAATTCACCCCTCCACTTT
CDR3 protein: CASSDLVGSNSPLHF

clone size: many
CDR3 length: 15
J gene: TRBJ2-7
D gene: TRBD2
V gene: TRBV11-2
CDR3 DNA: TGTGCCAGCAGCCAGAGTAGCGGGAGCACCTACGAGCAGTACTTC
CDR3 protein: CASSQSSGSTYEQYF